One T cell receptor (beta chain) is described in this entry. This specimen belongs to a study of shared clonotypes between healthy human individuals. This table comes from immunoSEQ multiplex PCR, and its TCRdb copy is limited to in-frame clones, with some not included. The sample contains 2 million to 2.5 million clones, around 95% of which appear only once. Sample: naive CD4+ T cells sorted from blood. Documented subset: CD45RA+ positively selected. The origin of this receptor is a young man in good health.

The CDR3 DNA reads TGTGCCAGTAGCCGGGATGGTCGTAGCGGTCACTCCTACGAGCAGTACTTC. It translates to CASSRDGRSGHSYEQYF. The J gene is TRBJ2-7, the V gene TRBV19; the D gene is possibly TRBD2 (6 bases). V was trimmed by 6 bases and J by 0 bases, leaving 21 bases between them. CDR1 LNHDA and CDR2 SQIVND come from the germline V gene (reference sequence). This CDR3 comprises 17 residues. Full variable domain (missing parts from reference TRBV19 and TRBJ2-7): DGGITQSPKYLFRKEGQNVTLSCEQNLNHDAMYWYRQDPGQGLRLIYYSQIVNDFQKGDIAEGYSVSREKKESFPLTVTSAQKNPTAFYLCASSRDGRSGHSYEQYFGPGTRLTVT.